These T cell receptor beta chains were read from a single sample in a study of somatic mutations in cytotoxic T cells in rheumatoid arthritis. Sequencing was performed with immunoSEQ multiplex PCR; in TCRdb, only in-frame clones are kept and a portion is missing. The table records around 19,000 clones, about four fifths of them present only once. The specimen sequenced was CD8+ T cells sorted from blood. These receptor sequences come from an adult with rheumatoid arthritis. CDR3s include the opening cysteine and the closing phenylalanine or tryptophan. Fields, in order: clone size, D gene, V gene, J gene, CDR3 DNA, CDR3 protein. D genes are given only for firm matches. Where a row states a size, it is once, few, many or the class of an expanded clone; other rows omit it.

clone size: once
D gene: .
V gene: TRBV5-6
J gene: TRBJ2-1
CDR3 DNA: TGTGCCAGCAGCTTACAGAGCAATGAGCAGTTCTTC
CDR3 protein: CASSLQSNEQFF

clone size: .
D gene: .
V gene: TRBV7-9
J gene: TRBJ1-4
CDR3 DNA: TGTGCCAGCAACTCCCCGGTACAGCCCGAAAAACTGTTTTTT
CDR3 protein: CASNSPVQPEKLFF

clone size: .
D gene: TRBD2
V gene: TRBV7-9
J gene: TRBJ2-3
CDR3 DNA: TGTGCCAGCAGCCCCTGGGGTAGCGGGGATCTGACAGATACGCAGTATTTT
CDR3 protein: CASSPWGSGDLTDTQYF

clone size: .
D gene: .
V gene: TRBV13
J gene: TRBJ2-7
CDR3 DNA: TGTGCCAGCAGCTTAGGTGCAGGGCTTCTGGAGCAGTACTTC
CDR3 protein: CASSLGAGLLEQYF

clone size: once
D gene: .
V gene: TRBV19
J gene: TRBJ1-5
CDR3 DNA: TGTGCCAGTAGTATCGGGGCAGGCCATAATCAGCCCCAGCATTTT
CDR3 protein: CASSIGAGHNQPQHF

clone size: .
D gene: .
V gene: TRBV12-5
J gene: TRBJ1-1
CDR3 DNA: TGTGCTAGTGGTTCCCCCGGCAGCCCGACCGAAGGTGAAGCTTTCTTT
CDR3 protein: CASGSPGSPTEGEAFF

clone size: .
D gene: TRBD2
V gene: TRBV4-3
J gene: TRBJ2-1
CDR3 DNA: TGCGCCAGCAGCCAAGGGACCCGGCTAGCGGGAGAGACGAGCTCCTACAATGAGCAGTTCTTC
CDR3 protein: CASSQGTRLAGETSSYNEQFF

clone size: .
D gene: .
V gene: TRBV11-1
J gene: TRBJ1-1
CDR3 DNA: TGTGCCAGCAGCTTATTAATGAGCACTGAAGCTTTCTTT
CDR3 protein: CASSLLMSTEAFF

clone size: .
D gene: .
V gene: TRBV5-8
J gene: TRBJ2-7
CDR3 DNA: TGTGCCAGCAGCTTGGTTACCTCCTACGAGCAGTACTTC
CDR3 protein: CASSLVTSYEQYF

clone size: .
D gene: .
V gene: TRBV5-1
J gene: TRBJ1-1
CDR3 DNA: TGCGCCAGCAGCTTGAGGGCAGGGAGCACTGAAGCTTTCTTT
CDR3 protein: CASSLRAGSTEAFF